This T cell receptor (beta chain) was recovered during a study of shared clonotypes between healthy human individuals. Study results and caveats: Only blood samples were collected, and tissue repertoires likely differ. Memory subsets generally showed lower estimated richness than naive subsets.

At a deep level, the assay was run. The repertoire was sequenced with immunoSEQ multiplex PCR; TCRdb's copy has only in-frame clones and lacks some. This table holds about 980,000 clones, 76% found once. This clone was observed many times. Its antigen is currently unknown. The investigators split CD4+ cells into a CD45RA+ naive subset and a CD45RA-negative memory subset. The sequencing sample was made of memory CD4+ T cells sorted from blood. The sample's subset: CD45RA-negative fraction. The source is a young man in good health.

The CDR3 DNA reads as TGTGCCAGCAGCTCCGGGACTAGCGGGAGGATGGAGCAGTTCTTC. As protein: CASSSGTSGRMEQFF. V gene TRBV7-6 combines with J gene TRBJ2-1, with 15 bases fitting TRBD2. The CDR3 length is 15 residues. V shed 4 bases and J 10 bases; nucleotides not matched to a gene: 5. CDR1 SGHVS and CDR2 FNYEAQ come from the germline V gene. Full variable domain (missing parts from reference TRBV7-6 and TRBJ2-1): GAGVSQSPRYKVTKRGQDVALRCDPISGHVSLYWYRQALGQGPEFLTYFNYEAQQDKSGLPNDRFSAERPEGSISTLTIQRTEQRDSAMYRCASSSGTSGRMEQFFGPGTRLTVL.